The text below deals with one T cell receptor beta chain. Its antigen is still unknown. The sample comes from a study of cytomegalovirus exposure and HLA in healthy donors. Study-wide findings and caveats: A later analysis linked about 17,000 TCR beta sequences to HLA alleles at 0.05 false discovery rate. In a later analysis, TCR beta V- and J-gene trimming was associated with a missense DCLRE1C variant. Cytomegalovirus association was listed for about 180 TCR beta chains. The classifier was said to identify cytomegalovirus status with high specificity and sensitivity.

This CDR3 has 17 residues. The ends lost 5 bases at V and 0 bases at J; junction bases unmatched: 11. Germline-derived CDR1 and CDR2 are SGHAT and FQNNGV. Vbeta (60) and Jbeta (13) primers were used in the PCR. Using immunoSEQ multiplex PCR, the repertoire was profiled, and TCRdb retains in-frame clones only, with some absent. The sample shows around 150,000 clones, 65% to 80% of them seen only once. The sequence derives from a man in his forties or fifties in good health and CMV-seronegative. This sequence joins TRBV11-2 and TRBJ2-3; the match to TRBD2 covers 7 bases. Sequencing was done on a sample of PBMCs. The CDR3 region has the DNA TGTGCCAGCAGCCCGTTACTAGCGCGAAAGAGCACAGATACGCAGTATTTT. Protein sequence: CASSPLLARKSTDTQYF.